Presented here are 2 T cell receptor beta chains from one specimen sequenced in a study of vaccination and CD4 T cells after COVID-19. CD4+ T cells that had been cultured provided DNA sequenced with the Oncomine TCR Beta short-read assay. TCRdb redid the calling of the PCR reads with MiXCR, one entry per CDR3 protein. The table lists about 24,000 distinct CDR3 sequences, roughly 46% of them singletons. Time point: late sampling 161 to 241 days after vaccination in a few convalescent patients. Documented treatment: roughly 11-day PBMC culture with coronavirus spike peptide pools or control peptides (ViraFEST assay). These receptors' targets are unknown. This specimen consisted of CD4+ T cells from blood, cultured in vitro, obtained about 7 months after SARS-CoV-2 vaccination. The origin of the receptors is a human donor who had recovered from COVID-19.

As DNA, the CDR3 is TGTGCCAGCAGCCAAGATACCGGGTCAGGGCCAAACTATGGCTACACCTTC. Protein: CASSQDTGSGPNYGYTF. The chain employs TRBV4-2 and TRBJ1-2; the D gene is possibly TRBD1 (5 bases). The CDR3 covers 17 residues. Germline V gene lookup returns CDR1 LGHNA and CDR2 YNFKEQ. V lost 0 bases, J lost 2 bases, and 16 bases lay in between.

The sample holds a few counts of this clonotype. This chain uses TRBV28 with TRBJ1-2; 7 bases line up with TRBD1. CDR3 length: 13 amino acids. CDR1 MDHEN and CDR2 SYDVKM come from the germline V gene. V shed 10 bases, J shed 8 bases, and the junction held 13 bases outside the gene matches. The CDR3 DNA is TGTGCCACCTACGGACAGGCGGATTGGGGCTACACCTTC. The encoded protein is CATYGQADWGYTF.